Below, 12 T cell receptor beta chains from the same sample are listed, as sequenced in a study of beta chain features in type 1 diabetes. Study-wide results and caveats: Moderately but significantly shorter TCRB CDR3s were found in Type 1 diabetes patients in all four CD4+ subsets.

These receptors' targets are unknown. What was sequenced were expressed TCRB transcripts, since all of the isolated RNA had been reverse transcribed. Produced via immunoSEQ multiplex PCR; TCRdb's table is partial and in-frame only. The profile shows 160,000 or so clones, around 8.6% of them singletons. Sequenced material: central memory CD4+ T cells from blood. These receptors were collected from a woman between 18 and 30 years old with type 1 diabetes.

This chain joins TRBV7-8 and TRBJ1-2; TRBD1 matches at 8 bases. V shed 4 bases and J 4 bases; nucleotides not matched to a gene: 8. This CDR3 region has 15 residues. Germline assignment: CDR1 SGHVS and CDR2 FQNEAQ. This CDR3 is CASSSFRGQGYGYTF. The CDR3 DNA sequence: TGTGCCAGCAGCTCGTTCAGGGGGCAGGGCTATGGCTACACCTTC.

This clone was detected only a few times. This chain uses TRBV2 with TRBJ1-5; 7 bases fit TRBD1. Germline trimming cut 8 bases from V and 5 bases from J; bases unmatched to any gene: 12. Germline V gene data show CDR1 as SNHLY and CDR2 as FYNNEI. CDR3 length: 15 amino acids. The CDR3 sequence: CASGRQGISHQPQHF. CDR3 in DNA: TGTGCCAGCGGACGACAGGGTATTTCGCATCAGCCCCAGCATTTT. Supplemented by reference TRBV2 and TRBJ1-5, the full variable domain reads EPEVTQTPSHQVTQMGQEVILRCVPISNHLYFYWYRQILGQKVEFLVSFYNNEISEKSEIFDDQFSVERPDGSNFTLKIRSTKLEDSAMYFCASGRQGISHQPQHFGDGTRLSIL.

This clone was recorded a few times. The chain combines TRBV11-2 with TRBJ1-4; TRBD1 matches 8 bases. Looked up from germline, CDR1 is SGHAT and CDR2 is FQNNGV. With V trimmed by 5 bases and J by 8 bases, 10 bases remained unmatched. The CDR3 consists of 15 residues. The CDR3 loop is CASSLPGQGREKLFF. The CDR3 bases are TGTGCCAGCAGCCTACCCGGACAGGGCAGGGAAAAACTGTTTTTT.

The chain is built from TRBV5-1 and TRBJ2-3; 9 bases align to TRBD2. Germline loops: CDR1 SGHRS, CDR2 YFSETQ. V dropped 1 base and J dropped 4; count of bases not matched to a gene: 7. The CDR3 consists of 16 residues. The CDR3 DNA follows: TGCGCCAGCAGCTTGAGGAGCGGGAGGTCCCCAGATACGCAGTATTTT. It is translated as CASSLRSGRSPDTQYF.

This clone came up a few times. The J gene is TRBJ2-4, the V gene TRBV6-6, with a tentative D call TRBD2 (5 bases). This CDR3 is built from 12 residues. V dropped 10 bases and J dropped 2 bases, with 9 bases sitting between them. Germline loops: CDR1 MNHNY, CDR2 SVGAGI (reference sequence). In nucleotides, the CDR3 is TGTGCCATCTCGGGGTCCAAAAACATTCAGTACTTC. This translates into CAISGSKNIQYF.

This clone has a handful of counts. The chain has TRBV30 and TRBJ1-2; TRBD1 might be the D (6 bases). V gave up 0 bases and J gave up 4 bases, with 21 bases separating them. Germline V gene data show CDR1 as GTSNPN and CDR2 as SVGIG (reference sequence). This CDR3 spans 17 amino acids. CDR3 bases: TGTGCCTGGAGTGTACGGGGGGCTGGAAAGGGCCTCTATGGCTACACCTTC. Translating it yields CAWSVRGAGKGLYGYTF. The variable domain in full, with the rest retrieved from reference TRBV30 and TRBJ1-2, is SQTIHQWPATLVQPVGSPLSLECTVEGTSNPNLYWYRQAAGRGLQLLFYSVGIGQISSEVPQNLSASRPQDRQFILSSKKLLLSDSGFYLCAWSVRGAGKGLYGYTFGSGTRLTVV.

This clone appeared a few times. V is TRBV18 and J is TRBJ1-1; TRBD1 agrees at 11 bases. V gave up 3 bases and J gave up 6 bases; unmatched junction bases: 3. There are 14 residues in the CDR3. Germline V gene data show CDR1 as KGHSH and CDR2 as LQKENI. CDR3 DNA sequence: TGTGCCAGCTCACCTCCGGGACAGGGGGCTGAAGCTTTCTTT. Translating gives CASSPPGQGAEAFF.

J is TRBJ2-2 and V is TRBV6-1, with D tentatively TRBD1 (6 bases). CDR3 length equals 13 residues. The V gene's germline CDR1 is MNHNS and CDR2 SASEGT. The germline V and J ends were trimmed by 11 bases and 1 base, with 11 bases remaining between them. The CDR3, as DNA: TGTGCCGGCCAGGGGTTGAACACCGGGGAGCTGTTTTTT. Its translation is CAGQGLNTGELFF.

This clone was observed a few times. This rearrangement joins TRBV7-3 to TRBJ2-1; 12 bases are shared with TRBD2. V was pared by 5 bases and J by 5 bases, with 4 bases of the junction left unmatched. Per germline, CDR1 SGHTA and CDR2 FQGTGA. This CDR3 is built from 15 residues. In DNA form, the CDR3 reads TGTGCCAGCAGCAGACTAGCGGGAGCCAACAATGAGCAGTTCTTC. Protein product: CASSRLAGANNEQFF.

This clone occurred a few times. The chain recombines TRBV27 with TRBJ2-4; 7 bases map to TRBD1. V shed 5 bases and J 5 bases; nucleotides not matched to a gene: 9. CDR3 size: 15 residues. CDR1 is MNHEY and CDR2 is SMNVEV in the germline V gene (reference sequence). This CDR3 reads CASSPSTGMENIQYF. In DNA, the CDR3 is TGTGCCAGCAGTCCTTCGACAGGGATGGAAAACATTCAGTACTTC.

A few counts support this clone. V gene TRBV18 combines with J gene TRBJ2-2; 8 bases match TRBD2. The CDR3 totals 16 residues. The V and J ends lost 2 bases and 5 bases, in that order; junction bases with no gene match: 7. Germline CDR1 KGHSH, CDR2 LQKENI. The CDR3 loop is CASSPWGLGVTGELFF. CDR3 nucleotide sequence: TGTGCCAGCTCACCATGGGGACTAGGAGTTACCGGGGAGCTGTTTTTT.

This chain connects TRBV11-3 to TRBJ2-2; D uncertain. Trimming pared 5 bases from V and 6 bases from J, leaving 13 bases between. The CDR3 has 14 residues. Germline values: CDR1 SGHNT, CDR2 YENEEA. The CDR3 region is CASSPVGQAGELFF. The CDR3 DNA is TGTGCCAGCAGCCCCGTGGGTCAGGCCGGGGAGCTGTTTTTT.